Given below is one TCR beta chain in context. The antigen is undetermined. After removal of 4 bases from V and 5 bases from J, the junction contained 3 bases not matched to a gene. The CDR3 has 14 amino acids. Germline-derived CDR1 and CDR2 are SGHAT and FQNNGV. This specimen belongs to a study of T cells after yellow fever vaccination. General observations from the study: FACS-sorted repertoires might harbor abundant contaminating clonotypes from the bulk population.

TCRdb reprocessed the 5' RACE reads via MiXCR and lists one record per CDR3 protein. The sample has hundreds of thousands of distinct CDR3 sequences, just over 20% seen once. The source was PBMCs, collected 21 days after the first yellow fever vaccination. The clonotype comes from a man aged 18 to 30 who received the YFV17D yellow fever vaccine. J is TRBJ2-3 and V is TRBV11-2; 10 nucleotides align to TRBD2. In DNA form, the CDR3 reads TGTGCCAGCAGCTATAGCGGGGGGCGAGATACGCAGTATTTT. This translates into CASSYSGGRDTQYF.